This TCR beta chain was identified in a study of glioma-infiltrating T cells. General study findings and limits: Non-neoplastic patients had below-expected tissue-blood divergence, while all gliomas exceeded expectation. Very few CDR3 sequences were shared between tissue and blood.

Amplification of TCR alpha and beta CDR3 regions from RNA used iRepertoire nested multiplex PCR. Input was roughly 85-450 ng of tissue mRNA or PBMC total RNA. One entry per CDR3 protein, called by TCRdb with MiXCR from the multiplex PCR reads. The top ten hold over 5.5% of the sample, which has approximately 89,000 distinct CDR3 sequences, 23% seen once. This clonotype has at least ten counts. Antigen: not known. Trimming removed 4 bases from V and 3 bases from J, with 13 bases in between. This CDR3 region has 14 residues. From germline, CDR1 is SGHTA and CDR2 FQGNSA. This receptor was obtained from a human donor with low-grade glioma or glioblastoma, undergoing nonglioma brain surgery, or in good health (not recorded which). This sequence joins TRBV7-2 and TRBJ2-7; perhaps D is TRBD1 or TRBD2 (7 bases each). The source material was glioma tissue, nonneoplastic brain tissue, or PBMCs (not recorded which). The CDR3 nucleotides are TGTGCCAGCAGCTCAGGGGGGGCTATCTACGAGCAGTACTTC. Translation gives CASSSGGAIYEQYF. The variable domain in full, with the rest retrieved from reference TRBV7-2 and TRBJ2-7, is GAGVSQSPSNKVTEKGKDVELRCDPISGHTALYWYRQSLGQGLEFLIYFQGNSAPDKSGLPSDRFSAERTGGSVSTLTIQRTQQEDSAVYLCASSSGGAIYEQYFGPGTRLTVT.